Following are 22 T cell receptor beta chains from one sample sequenced in a study of cytomegalovirus exposure and HLA in healthy donors. PCR primers comprised 60 Vbeta and 13 Jbeta primers. The table came from immunoSEQ multiplex PCR; TCRdb's copy has only in-frame clones and leaves some out. The data hold some 190,000 clones, with over 70% observed a single time. The specimen was PBMCs. Receptor source: a man aged 30 to 39 in good health and CMV-seronegative.

The chain recombines TRBV28 with TRBJ2-4; D gene ambiguous. Trimming removed 2 bases from V and 8 bases from J, with 7 bases in between. Germline V gene sequence: CDR1 MDHEN, CDR2 SYDVKM. The CDR3 is 12 amino acids. This CDR3 is CASSLQIHIQYF. The CDR3 DNA follows: TGTGCCAGCAGTTTACAGATCCACATTCAGTACTTC.

The chain combines TRBV9 with TRBJ2-1; 7 positions agree with TRBD2. The CDR3 totals 16 residues. The V segment lost 0 bases and the J segment 7 bases; nucleotides outside the gene matches: 10. Germline CDR1 is SGDLS and CDR2 is YYNGEE. CDR3 sequence reads: CASSVGGLISGNEQFF. As DNA, the CDR3 is TGTGCCAGCAGCGTAGGGGGACTAATTAGTGGGAATGAGCAGTTCTTC. Variable domain in full (rest from reference TRBV9 and TRBJ2-1): DSGVTQTPKHLITATGQRVTLRCSPRSGDLSVYWYQQSLDQGLQFLIQYYNGEERAKGNILERFSAQQFPDLHSELNLSSLELGDSALYFCASSVGGLISGNEQFFGPGTRLTVL.

The gene calls are TRBV11-2 and TRBJ2-1; maybe TRBD1 (6 bases). This CDR3 has 15 residues. From germline, CDR1 is SGHAT and CDR2 FQNNGV. Trimming removed 8 bases from V and 2 bases from J, with 16 bases in between. This chain's CDR3 is CASQWGPRTYNEQFF. The CDR3 nucleotides read TGTGCCAGCCAATGGGGGCCCCGAACCTACAATGAGCAGTTCTTC.

This rearrangement joins TRBV6-1 to TRBJ2-1, with D tentatively TRBD1 (6 bases). Trimming pared 10 bases from V and 9 bases from J, leaving 19 bases between. Germline-derived CDR1 and CDR2 are MNHNS and SASEGT. The CDR3 loop spans 13 amino acids. CDR3 residues: CATRQVGVREQFF. In DNA form, the CDR3 reads TGTGCCACCCGACAGGTAGGAGTGCGTGAGCAGTTCTTC.

The chain employs TRBV6-6 and TRBJ1-5; no firm D call. Germline V gene lookup returns CDR1 MNHNY and CDR2 SVGAGI (reference sequence). This CDR3 is 11 amino acids long. Trimming shortened V by 5 bases and J by 4 bases, and 3 bases separated the two germline ends. CDR3: CASSVNQPQHF. In DNA form, the CDR3 reads TGTGCCAGCAGTGTAAATCAGCCCCAGCATTTT.

V usage is TRBV19 and J usage is TRBJ1-5; D is possibly TRBD1 (6 bases). V gave up 8 bases and J gave up 0 bases, with 14 bases separating them. The CDR3 totals 15 residues. Germline V CDR1 and CDR2: LNHDA, SQIVND (reference sequence). The CDR3 bases are TGTGCCAGTCTCCCGACAGGATCTAGCAATCAGCCCCAGCATTTT. Translated, it gives CASLPTGSSNQPQHF.

The genes are TRBV20-1 and TRBJ1-5; D perhaps matches TRBD1 (5 bases). In germline, CDR1 is DFQATT, CDR2 SNEGSKA (reference sequence). The V end was cut by 3 bases, the J end by 11 bases, with 11 bases between. The CDR3 covers 11 residues. The CDR3 nucleotides read TGCAGTGCTAGCTGGGGGGGGACCCAGCATTTT. Its translation: CSASWGGTQHF.

J is TRBJ1-2 and V is TRBV6-1; TRBD1 matches at 7 bases. This CDR3 is built from 14 residues. Germline CDR1 is MNHNS and CDR2 is SASEGT. V lost 1 base, J lost 12 bases, and 11 bases stayed unmatched. The CDR3 bases are TGTGCCAGCAGTGAAGACAGGGGCTTACTTCCCCACACCTTC. Translated: CASSEDRGLLPHTF.

The chain recombines TRBV7-8 with TRBJ1-4; 8 nucleotides line up with TRBD1. CDR3 size: 12 residues. Germline V gene lookup returns CDR1 SGHVS and CDR2 FQNEAQ. J lost 12 bases, V lost 5 bases, and 5 bases had no gene match. CDR3 protein: CASSPRTGQLFF. The CDR3 bases are TGTGCCAGCAGCCCGAGGACAGGGCAACTGTTTTTT.

The CDR3 sequence is CASSMGSGVGYEQYF. CDR3 DNA: TGTGCCAGTAGTATGGGAAGCGGGGTGGGTTACGAGCAGTACTTC. The rearrangement links TRBV19 to TRBJ2-7; 7 positions match TRBD2. Trimming took 3 bases from V and 4 from J; bases not matched to a gene: 9. Germline CDR1 reads LNHDA; CDR2 reads SQIVND (reference sequence). The CDR3 extends over 15 amino acids.

The chain combines TRBV29-1 with TRBJ2-7, with D possibly matching TRBD2 (5 bases). Trimming cost V 4 bases and J 2 bases, with 18 bases left between them. The CDR3 contains 15 residues. Germline V gene sequence: CDR1 SQVTM, CDR2 ANQGSEA. CDR3 DNA: TGCAGCGTTGCGGGTGGAGGCAGGTTGACCTACGAGCAGTACTTC. This translates into CSVAGGGRLTYEQYF.

This chain connects TRBV4-2 to TRBJ2-3; 13 bases align to TRBD2. The CDR3 runs to 20 residues. Unmatched junction bases numbered 13, after V lost 1 base and J lost 3 bases. In germline, CDR1 is LGHNA, CDR2 YNFKEQ. CDR3 nucleotide sequence: TGTGCCAGCAGCCAAGGGACTAGCGGGAGATTCGGGTACGGGACAGATACGCAGTATTTT. It codes for CASSQGTSGRFGYGTDTQYF.

This chain links TRBV5-1 with TRBJ2-5; perhaps TRBD1 as D (5 bases). CDR1 is SGHRS and CDR2 is YFSETQ in the germline V gene. V dropped 0 bases and J dropped 4 bases, with 10 bases sitting between them. The CDR3 contains 14 residues. CDR3 residues: CASSLEGFRETQYF. CDR3 coding DNA: TGCGCCAGCAGCTTGGAGGGGTTTCGAGAGACCCAGTACTTC.

This clone was found once. The chain's CDR3 is CASRPDRGSYNEQFF. CDR3 DNA sequence: TGCGCCAGCAGACCCGACAGGGGCTCCTACAATGAGCAGTTCTTC. The J gene is TRBJ2-1, the V gene TRBV10-2, with 8 nucleotides matching TRBD1. Germline values: CDR1 WSHSY, CDR2 SAAADI. The V segment lost 6 bases and the J segment 0 bases; nucleotides outside the gene matches: 4. This CDR3 has 15 amino acids.

V gene TRBV23-1 combines with J gene TRBJ1-1; D not certain. TRBV23-1 is filed as an ORF, its function uncertain. Trimming pared 0 bases from V and 8 bases from J, leaving 13 bases between. The CDR3 has 14 amino acids. The CDR3, as DNA: TGCGCCAGCAGTCAATCGGAGGTGGTCCAGGAAGCTTTCTTT. Protein: CASSQSEVVQEAFF.

This chain links TRBV7-2 with TRBJ2-1, with 7 nucleotides matching TRBD2. The CDR3 is 15 residues long. Germline lookup yields CDR1 SGHTA and CDR2 FQGNSA. J lost 4 bases, V lost 4 bases, and 7 bases had no gene match. This chain's CDR3 is CASSSSGNSYNEQFF. CDR3 coding DNA: TGTGCCAGCAGCTCAAGCGGGAATAGTTACAATGAGCAGTTCTTC.

This chain connects TRBV7-2 to TRBJ2-1, with TRBD2 identical over 7 bases. J lost 12 bases, V lost 1 base, and 0 bases had no gene match. The CDR3 is made up of 11 amino acids. Germline values: CDR1 SGHTA, CDR2 FQGNSA. The CDR3 DNA sequence: TGTGCCAGCAGCTTAGTAGCGGGGCAGTTCTTC. Its protein is CASSLVAGQFF.

J is TRBJ2-5 and V is TRBV5-1, with D tentatively TRBD1 (5 bases). V lost 1 base and J lost 5, with 27 bases in between. This CDR3 region has 19 residues. Germline loops: CDR1 SGHRS, CDR2 YFSETQ. The CDR3 reads CASSLPSDRGHNTGETQYF. In nucleotides, the CDR3 is TGCGCCAGCAGCTTGCCGAGCGATAGAGGACACAATACTGGCGAGACCCAGTACTTC. The full variable domain, rest sourced from reference TRBV5-1 and TRBJ2-5, is KAGVTQTPRYLIKTRGQQVTLSCSPISGHRSVSWYQQTPGQGLQFLFEYFSETQRNKGNFPGRFSGRQFSNSRSEMNVSTLELGDSALYLCASSLPSDRGHNTGETQYFGPGTRLLVL.

This sequence joins TRBV6-5 and TRBJ1-1, with 7 bases aligning to TRBD1. V was pared by 5 bases and J by 3 bases, with 3 bases of the junction left unmatched. Looked up from germline, CDR1 is MNHEY and CDR2 is SVGAGI. The CDR3 is made up of 13 amino acids. The CDR3 coding sequence is TGTGCCAGCAGTGACGGACAGGACACTGAAGCTTTCTTT. Its protein is CASSDGQDTEAFF.

The V gene is TRBV18, the J gene TRBJ1-6, with D uncertain. Germline CDR1 KGHSH, CDR2 LQKENI. The CDR3 extends over 16 amino acids. V lost 2 bases to trimming and J lost 0 bases, with 8 bases between them. The DNA of the CDR3 is TGTGCCAGCTCACCATCCGGGAGCTCCTATAATTCACCCCTCCACTTT. Its translation: CASSPSGSSYNSPLHF.

V usage is TRBV5-8 and J usage is TRBJ1-2; 12 positions match TRBD1. The CDR3 loop spans 15 amino acids. V lost 2 bases to trimming and J lost 3 bases; unmatched junction nucleotides: 2. Germline values: CDR1 SGHTS, CDR2 YDEGEE. In nucleotides, the CDR3 is TGTGCCAGCAGCTTTGGGACAGGGGGCTACTATGGCTACACCTTC. Its translation: CASSFGTGGYYGYTF.

The rearrangement links TRBV14 to TRBJ1-2; 7 bases line up with TRBD1. The V gene end was trimmed by 4 bases and the J gene end by 4 bases; junction bases not matched to a gene: 9. The CDR3 contains 15 residues. Germline CDR1 is SGHDN and CDR2 is FVKESK. The CDR3 protein is CASSRQGGRSYGYTF. The CDR3 DNA follows: TGTGCCAGCAGCCGGCAGGGGGGCCGGTCCTATGGCTACACCTTC.